This T cell receptor beta chain comes out of a study of blood T cell repertoires in COVID-19. Generated by immunoSEQ multiplex PCR, the TCRdb table keeps only in-frame clones and is missing some. The sample holds under 350,000 clones, over 65% seen once. This CDR3 spans 16 amino acids. Trimming at V came to 1 base and at J to 7 bases, leaving 8 bases not matched to a gene. Per germline, CDR1 SGHDT and CDR2 YYEEEE. The receptor was derived from a man in his fifties or sixties who had recovered from COVID-19. This sequence joins TRBV5-6 and TRBJ2-2; 9 positions agree with TRBD1. Sequenced sample: peripheral blood. The CDR3 coding sequence is TGTGCCAGCAGCTTGAAACCGGGACAGGGAATCGGGGAGCTGTTTTTT. Translated, it gives CASSLKPGQGIGELFF.